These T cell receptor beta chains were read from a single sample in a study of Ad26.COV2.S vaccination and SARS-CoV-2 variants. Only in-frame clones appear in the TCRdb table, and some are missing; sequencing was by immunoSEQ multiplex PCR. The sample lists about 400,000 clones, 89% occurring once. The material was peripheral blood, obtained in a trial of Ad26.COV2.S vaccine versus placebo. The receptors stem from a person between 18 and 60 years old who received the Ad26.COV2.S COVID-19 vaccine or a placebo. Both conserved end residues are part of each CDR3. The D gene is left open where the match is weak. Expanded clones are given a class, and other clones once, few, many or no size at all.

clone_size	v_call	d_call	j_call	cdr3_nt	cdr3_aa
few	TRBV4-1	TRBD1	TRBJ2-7	TGCGCCAGCAGCCAAAGGACAGGGGTCTCCTACGAGCAGTACTTC	CASSQRTGVSYEQYF
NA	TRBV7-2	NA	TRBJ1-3	TGTGCCAGCAGCCCCGGGGGGAGGGCTGGAAACACCATATATTTT	CASSPGGRAGNTIYF
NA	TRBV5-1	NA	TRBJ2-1	TGCGCCAGCAGCTTGGGGTCAGCGGCTTCCTACAATGAGCAGTTCTTC	CASSLGSAASYNEQFF
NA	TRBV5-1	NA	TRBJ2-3	TGCGCCAGCAGCTTGCACCGCACAGATACGCAGTATTTT	CASSLHRTDTQYF
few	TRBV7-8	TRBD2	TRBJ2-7	TGTGCCAGCAGCTTAAGCTTTGGCGAGGGGACTAGCGGGAATCGGTACGAGCAGTACTTC	CASSLSFGEGTSGNRYEQYF
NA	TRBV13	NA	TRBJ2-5	TGTGCCAGCAGCTTAGCAAGGACAGCCCAAGAGACCCAGTACTTC	CASSLARTAQETQYF
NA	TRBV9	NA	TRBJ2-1	TGTGCCAGCAGCGCGGACACTTACAATGAGCAGTTCTTC	CASSADTYNEQFF
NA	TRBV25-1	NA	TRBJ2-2	TGTGCCAGCGGTACAGGGACAAGGCTCGGGGAGCTGTTTTTT	CASGTGTRLGELFF
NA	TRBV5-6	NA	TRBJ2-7	TGTGCCAGCAGCTTGATTAGTCCCTTTTCCTACGAGCAGTACTTC	CASSLISPFSYEQYF
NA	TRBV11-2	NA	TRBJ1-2	TGTGCCAGCAGCTTAGTCGACAGCTATGGCTACACCTTC	CASSLVDSYGYTF
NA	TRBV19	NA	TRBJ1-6	TGTGCCAGTAGTATAAGGGGTAATTCACCCCTCCACTTT	CASSIRGNSPLHF
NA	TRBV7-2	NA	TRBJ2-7	TGTGCCAGCAGCTTAGACCCTAGCAGAACCTACGAGCAGTACTTC	CASSLDPSRTYEQYF
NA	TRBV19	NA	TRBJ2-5	TGTGCCAGTAGTATATTAGGTTTTGGGGAACACCGAGGAAAAGAGACCCAGTACTTC	CASSILGFGEHRGKETQYF
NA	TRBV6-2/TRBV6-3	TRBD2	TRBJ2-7	TGTGCCAGCAGCCGCCATGGACTAGCGGGAGTAAACGAGCAGTACTTC	CASSRHGLAGVNEQYF
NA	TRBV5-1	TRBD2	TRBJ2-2	TGCGCCAGCAGCTCTAATACAGCCCGGGGGGGCGGGGAGCTGTTTTTT	CASSSNTARGGGELFF
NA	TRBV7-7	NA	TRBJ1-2	TGTGCTAGCAGCTCTCGGACAGTAGAGTATGGCTACACCTTC	CASSSRTVEYGYTF
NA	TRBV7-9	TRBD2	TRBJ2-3	TGTGCCAGCAGTCAACCGGGACTATCCTCGCAGGTCGCGCAGTATTTT	CASSQPGLSSQVAQYF
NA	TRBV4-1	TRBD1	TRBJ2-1	TGCGCCAGCAGCGGACAGGGTAACTATGAGCAGTTCTTC	CASSGQGNYEQFF
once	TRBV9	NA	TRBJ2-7	TGTGCCAGCGGGGGAGGACAGCACTACGAGCAGTACTTC	CASGGGQHYEQYF
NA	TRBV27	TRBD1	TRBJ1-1	TGTGCCAGCAGACCGGACAGGAGGGGCACTGAAGCTTTCTTT	CASRPDRRGTEAFF